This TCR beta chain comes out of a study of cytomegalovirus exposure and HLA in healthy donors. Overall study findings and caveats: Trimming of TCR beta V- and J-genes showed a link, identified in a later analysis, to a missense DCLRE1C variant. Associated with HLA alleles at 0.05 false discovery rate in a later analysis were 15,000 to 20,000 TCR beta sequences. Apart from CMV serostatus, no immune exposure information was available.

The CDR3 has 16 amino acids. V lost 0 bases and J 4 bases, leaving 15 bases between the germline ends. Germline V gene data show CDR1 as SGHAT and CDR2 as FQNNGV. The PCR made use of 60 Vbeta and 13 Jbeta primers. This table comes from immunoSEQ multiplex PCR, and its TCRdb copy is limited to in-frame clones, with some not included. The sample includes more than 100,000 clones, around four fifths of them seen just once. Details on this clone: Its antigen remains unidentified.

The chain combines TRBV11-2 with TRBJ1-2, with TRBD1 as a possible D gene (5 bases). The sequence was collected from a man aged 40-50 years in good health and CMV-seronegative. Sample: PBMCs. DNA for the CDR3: TGTGCCAGCAGCTTAGATCGCCAGGGAGGGAGCTATGGCTACACCTTC. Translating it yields CASSLDRQGGSYGYTF. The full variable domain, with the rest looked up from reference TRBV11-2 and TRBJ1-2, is EAGVAQSPRYKIIEKRQSVAFWCNPISGHATLYWYQQILGQGPKLLIQFQNNGVVDDSQLPKDRFSAERLKGVDSTLKIQPAKLEDSAVYLCASSLDRQGGSYGYTFGSGTRLTVV.